This TCR beta chain was profiled in a study of cytomegalovirus exposure and HLA in healthy donors. The overall study: Genotyping of under 500 donors showed that 80% to 85% belonged to the Caucasian-associated ancestry cluster. Study findings and constraints: CMV antigen specificity was confirmed in vitro for three CMV-associated chains.

PCR was performed using 60 Vbeta and 13 Jbeta primers. Profiling relied on immunoSEQ multiplex PCR, and the TCRdb table lists in-frame clones only, not all of them. The table counts tens of thousands of clones; about 5% lies in the top ten. The germline V gene encodes CDR1 MNHNS and CDR2 SASEGT. The CDR3 spans 15 residues. Trimming pared 0 bases from V and 10 bases from J, leaving 13 bases between. Regarding this clone: The antigen is unknown.

This receptor was identified in a woman aged 40 to 50 in good health and CMV-seropositive. This chain uses TRBV6-1 with TRBJ1-6; possibly TRBD1 for D (5 bases). What was sequenced was PBMCs. Written as DNA, the CDR3 is TGTGCCAGCAGTGAAGCTGGGGACTCCTACTCACCCCTCCACTTT. Encoded protein: CASSEAGDSYSPLHF.